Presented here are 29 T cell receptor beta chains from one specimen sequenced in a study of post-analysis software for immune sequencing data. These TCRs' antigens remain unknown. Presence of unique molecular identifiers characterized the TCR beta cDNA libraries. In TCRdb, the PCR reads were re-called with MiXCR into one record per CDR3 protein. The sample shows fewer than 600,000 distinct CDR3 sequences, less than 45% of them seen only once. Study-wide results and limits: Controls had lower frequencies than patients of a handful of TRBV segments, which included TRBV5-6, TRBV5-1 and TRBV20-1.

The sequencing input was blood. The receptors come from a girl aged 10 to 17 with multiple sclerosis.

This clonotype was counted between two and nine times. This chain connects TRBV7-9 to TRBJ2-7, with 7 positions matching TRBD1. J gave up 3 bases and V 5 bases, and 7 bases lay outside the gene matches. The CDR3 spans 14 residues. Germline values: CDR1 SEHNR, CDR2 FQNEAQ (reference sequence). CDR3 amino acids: CASSTRDRDYEQYF. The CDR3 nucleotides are TGTGCCAGCAGCACCCGAGACAGGGACTACGAGCAGTACTTC.

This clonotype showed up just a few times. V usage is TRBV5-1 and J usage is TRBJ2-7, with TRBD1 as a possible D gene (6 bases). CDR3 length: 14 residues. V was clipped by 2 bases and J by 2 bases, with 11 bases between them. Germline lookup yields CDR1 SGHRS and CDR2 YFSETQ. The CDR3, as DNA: TGCGCCAGCAGCTTCGGACAGTCAGCCTACGAGCAGTACTTC. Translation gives CASSFGQSAYEQYF.

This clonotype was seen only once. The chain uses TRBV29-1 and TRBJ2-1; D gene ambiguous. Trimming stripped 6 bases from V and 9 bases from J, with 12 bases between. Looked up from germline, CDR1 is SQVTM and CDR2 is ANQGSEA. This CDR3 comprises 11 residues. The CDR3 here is CSVSFVPEQFF. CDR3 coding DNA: TGCAGCGTCTCCTTTGTCCCTGAGCAGTTCTTC.

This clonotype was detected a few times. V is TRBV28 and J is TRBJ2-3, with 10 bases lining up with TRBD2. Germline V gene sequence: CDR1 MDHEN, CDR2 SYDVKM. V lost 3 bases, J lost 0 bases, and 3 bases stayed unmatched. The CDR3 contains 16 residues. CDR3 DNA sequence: TGTGCCAGCAGTTTGGGACTAGCGTATAGCACAGATACGCAGTATTTT. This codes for CASSLGLAYSTDTQYF.

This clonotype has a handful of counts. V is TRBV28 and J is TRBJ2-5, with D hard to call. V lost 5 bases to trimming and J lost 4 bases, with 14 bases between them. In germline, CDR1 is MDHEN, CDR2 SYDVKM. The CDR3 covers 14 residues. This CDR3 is CASSPPAGPETQYF. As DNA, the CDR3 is TGTGCCAGCAGTCCCCCCGCAGGTCCAGAGACCCAGTACTTC.

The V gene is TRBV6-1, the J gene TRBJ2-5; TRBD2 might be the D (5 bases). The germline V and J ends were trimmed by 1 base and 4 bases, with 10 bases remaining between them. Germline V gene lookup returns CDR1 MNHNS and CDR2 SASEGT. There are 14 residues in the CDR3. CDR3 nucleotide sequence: TGTGCCAGCAGTGAAGGCCTCGAGGGAGAGACCCAGTACTTC. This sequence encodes CASSEGLEGETQYF.

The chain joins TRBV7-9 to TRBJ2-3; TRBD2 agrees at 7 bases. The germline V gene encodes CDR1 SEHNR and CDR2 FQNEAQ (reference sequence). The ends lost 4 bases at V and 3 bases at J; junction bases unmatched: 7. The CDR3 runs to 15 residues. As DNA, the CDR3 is TGTGCCAGCAGCTCAAGCGGGGCGCTGACAGATACGCAGTATTTT. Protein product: CASSSSGALTDTQYF.

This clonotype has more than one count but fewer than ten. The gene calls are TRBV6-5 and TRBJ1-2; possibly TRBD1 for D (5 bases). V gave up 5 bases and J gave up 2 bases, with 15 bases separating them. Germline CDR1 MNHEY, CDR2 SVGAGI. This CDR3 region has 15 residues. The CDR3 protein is CASSPGIRGNYGYTF. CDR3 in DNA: TGTGCCAGCAGTCCCGGGATTAGGGGCAACTATGGCTACACCTTC.

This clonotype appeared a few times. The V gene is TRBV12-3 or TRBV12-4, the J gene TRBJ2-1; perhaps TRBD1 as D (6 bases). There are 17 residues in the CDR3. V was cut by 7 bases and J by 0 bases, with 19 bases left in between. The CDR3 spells CASTPEGVGGSYNEQFF. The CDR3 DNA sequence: TGTGCCAGCACTCCTGAGGGGGTAGGAGGCTCCTACAATGAGCAGTTCTTC.

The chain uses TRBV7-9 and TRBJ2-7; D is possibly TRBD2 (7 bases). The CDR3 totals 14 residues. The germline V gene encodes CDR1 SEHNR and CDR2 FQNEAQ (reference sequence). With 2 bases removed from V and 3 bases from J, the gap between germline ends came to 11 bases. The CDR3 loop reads CASSLKGGGYEQYF. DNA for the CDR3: TGTGCCAGCAGCTTAAAGGGGGGGGGCTACGAGCAGTACTTC. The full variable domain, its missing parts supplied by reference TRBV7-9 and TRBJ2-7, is DTGVSQNPRHKITKRGQNVTFRCDPISEHNRLYWYRQTLGQGPEFLTYFQNEAQLEKSRLLSDRFSAERPKGSFSTLEIQRTEQGDSAMYLCASSLKGGGYEQYFGPGTRLTVT.

CDR3 protein: CASSVSYSAGGPHGELFF. The CDR3 nucleotides read TGTGCCAGCAGCGTGTCCTACTCAGCGGGAGGGCCTCACGGGGAGCTGTTTTTT. J is TRBJ2-2 and V is TRBV13, with 10 bases fitting TRBD2. V was clipped by 5 bases and J by 7 bases; unmatched bases: 16. In germline, CDR1 is PRHDT, CDR2 FYEKMQ (reference sequence). This CDR3 has 18 amino acids. The whole variable domain, filled in from reference TRBV13 and TRBJ2-2, reads AAGVIQSPRHLIKEKRETATLKCYPIPRHDTVYWYQQGPGQDPQFLISFYEKMQSDKGSIPDRFSAQQFSDYHSELNMSSLELGDSALYFCASSVSYSAGGPHGELFFGEGSRLTVL.

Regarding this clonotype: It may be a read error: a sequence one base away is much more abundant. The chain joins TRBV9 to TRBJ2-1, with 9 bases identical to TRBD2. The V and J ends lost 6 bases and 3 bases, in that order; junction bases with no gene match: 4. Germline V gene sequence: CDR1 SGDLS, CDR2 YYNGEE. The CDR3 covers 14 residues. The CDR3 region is CASNVSGSYNEQFF. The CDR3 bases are TGTGCCAGCAACGTTAGCGGGAGCTACAATGAGCAGTTCTTC.

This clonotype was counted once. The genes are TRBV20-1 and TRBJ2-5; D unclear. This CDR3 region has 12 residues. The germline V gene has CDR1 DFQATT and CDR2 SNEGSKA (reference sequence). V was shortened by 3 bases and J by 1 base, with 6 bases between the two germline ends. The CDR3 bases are TGCAGTGCTAGTACCCGCCAAGAGACCCAGTACTTC. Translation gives CSASTRQETQYF.

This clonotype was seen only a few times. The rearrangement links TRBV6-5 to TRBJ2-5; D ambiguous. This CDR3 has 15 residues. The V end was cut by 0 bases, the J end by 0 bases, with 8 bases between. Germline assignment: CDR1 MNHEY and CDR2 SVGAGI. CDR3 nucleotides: TGTGCCAGCAGTTACTCGATGGCGTACCAAGAGACCCAGTACTTC. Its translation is CASSYSMAYQETQYF.

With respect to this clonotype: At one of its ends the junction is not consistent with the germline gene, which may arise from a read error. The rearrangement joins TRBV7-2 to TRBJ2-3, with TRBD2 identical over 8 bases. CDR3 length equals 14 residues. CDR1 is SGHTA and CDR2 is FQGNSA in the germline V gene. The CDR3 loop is CAISGSRFTDTQYF. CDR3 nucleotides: TGTGCCATCAGCGGGAGCCGATTCACAGATACGCAGTATTTT.

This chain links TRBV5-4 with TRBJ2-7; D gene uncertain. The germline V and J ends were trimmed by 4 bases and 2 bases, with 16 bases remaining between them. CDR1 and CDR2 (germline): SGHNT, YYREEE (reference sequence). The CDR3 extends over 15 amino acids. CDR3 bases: TGTGCCAGCAGCCCGGGTGCGGACGGCCCCTACGAGCAGTACTTC. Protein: CASSPGADGPYEQYF.

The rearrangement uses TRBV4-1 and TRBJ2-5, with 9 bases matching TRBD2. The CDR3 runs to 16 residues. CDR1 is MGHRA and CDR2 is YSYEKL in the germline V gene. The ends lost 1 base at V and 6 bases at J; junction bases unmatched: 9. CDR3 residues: CASSQVAREGRKTQYF. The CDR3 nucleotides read TGCGCCAGCAGCCAAGTTGCGCGGGAGGGCCGAAAGACCCAGTACTTC.

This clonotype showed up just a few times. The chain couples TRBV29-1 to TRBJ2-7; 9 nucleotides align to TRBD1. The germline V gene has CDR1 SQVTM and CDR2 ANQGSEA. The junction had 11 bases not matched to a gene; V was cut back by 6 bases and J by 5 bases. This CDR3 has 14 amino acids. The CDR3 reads CSVTNRDRAHEQYF. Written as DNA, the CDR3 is TGCAGCGTCACGAACCGGGACAGGGCCCACGAGCAGTACTTC.

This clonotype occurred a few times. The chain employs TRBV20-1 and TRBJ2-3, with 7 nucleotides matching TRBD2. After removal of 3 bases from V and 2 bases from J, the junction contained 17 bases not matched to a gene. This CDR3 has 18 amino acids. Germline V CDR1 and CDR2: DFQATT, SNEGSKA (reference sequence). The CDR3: CSARGLFRDPRLTDTQYF. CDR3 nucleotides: TGCAGTGCTAGGGGACTATTCCGGGACCCACGACTCACAGATACGCAGTATTTT.

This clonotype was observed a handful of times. CDR3 region: CASSQQGPSTDTQYF. In DNA form, the CDR3 reads TGTGCCAGCAGTCAACAGGGACCTAGCACAGATACGCAGTATTTT. J is TRBJ2-3 and V is TRBV6-6; D possibly corresponds to TRBD1 (6 bases). V lost 5 bases and J lost 0, with 12 bases in between. Germline V gene lookup returns CDR1 MNHNY and CDR2 SVGAGI (reference sequence). CDR3 length: 15 amino acids.

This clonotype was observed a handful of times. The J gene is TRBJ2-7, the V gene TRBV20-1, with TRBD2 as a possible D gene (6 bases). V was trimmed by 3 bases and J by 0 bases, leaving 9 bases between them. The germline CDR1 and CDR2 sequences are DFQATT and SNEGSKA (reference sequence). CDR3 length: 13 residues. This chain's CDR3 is CSASSGLSYEQYF. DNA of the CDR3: TGCAGTGCTAGCTCGGGACTCTCCTACGAGCAGTACTTC.

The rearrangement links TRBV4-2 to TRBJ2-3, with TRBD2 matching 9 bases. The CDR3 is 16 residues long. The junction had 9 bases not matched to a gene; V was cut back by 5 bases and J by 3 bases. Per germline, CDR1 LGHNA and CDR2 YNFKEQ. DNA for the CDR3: TGTGCCAGCAGCAGCCGACTAGCGGCAGCGACAGATACGCAGTATTTT. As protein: CASSSRLAAATDTQYF.

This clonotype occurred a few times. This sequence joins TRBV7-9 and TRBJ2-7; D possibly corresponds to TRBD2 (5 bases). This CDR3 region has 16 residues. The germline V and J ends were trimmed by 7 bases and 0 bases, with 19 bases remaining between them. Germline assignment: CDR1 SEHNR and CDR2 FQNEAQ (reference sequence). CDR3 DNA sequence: TGTGCCAGCACCCCCTTAACGGTGGGGAGCTCCTACGAGCAGTACTTC. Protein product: CASTPLTVGSSYEQYF.

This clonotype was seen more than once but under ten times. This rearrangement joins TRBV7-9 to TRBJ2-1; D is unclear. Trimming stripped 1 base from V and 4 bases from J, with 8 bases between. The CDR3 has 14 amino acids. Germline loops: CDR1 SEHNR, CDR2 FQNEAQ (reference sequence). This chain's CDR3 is CASSLGYDYNEQFF. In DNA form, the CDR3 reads TGTGCCAGCAGCTTAGGGTACGATTACAATGAGCAGTTCTTC. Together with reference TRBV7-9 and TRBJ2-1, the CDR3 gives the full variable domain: DTGVSQNPRHKITKRGQNVTFRCDPISEHNRLYWYRQTLGQGPEFLTYFQNEAQLEKSRLLSDRFSAERPKGSFSTLEIQRTEQGDSAMYLCASSLGYDYNEQFFGPGTRLTVL.

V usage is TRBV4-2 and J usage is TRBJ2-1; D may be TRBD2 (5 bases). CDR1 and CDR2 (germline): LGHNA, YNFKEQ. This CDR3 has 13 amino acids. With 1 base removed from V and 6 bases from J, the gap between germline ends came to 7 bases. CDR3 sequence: CASSQAGGNEQFF. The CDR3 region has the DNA TGTGCCAGCAGCCAAGCCGGAGGCAATGAGCAGTTCTTC.

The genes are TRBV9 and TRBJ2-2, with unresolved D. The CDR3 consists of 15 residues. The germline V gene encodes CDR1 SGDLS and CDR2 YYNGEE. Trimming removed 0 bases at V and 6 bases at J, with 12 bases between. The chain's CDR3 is CASSVEDGRSGELFF. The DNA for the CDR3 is TGTGCCAGCAGCGTAGAGGATGGACGATCCGGGGAGCTGTTTTTT. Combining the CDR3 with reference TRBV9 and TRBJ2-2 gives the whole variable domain DSGVTQTPKHLITATGQRVTLRCSPRSGDLSVYWYQQSLDQGLQFLIQYYNGEERAKGNILERFSAQQFPDLHSELNLSSLELGDSALYFCASSVEDGRSGELFFGEGSRLTVL.

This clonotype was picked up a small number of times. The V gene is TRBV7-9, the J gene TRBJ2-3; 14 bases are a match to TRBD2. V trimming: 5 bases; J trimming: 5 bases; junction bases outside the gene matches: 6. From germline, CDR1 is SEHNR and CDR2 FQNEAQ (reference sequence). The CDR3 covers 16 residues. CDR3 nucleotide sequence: TGTGCCAGCAGCCTCGGGACTAGCGGGAGTAGAGATACGCAGTATTTT. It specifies CASSLGTSGSRDTQYF. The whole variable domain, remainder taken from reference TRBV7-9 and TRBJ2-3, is DTGVSQNPRHKITKRGQNVTFRCDPISEHNRLYWYRQTLGQGPEFLTYFQNEAQLEKSRLLSDRFSAERPKGSFSTLEIQRTEQGDSAMYLCASSLGTSGSRDTQYFGPGTRLTVL.

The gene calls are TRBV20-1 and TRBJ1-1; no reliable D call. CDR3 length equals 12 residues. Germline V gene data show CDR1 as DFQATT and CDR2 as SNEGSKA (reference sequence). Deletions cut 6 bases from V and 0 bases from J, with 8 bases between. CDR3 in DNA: TGCAGTGCCACAAGGGTGAACACTGAAGCTTTCTTT. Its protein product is CSATRVNTEAFF.

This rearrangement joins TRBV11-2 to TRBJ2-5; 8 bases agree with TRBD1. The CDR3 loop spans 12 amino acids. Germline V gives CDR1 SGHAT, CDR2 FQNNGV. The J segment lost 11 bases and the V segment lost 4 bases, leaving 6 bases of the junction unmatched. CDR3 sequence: CASSSDRERQYF. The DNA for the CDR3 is TGTGCCAGCAGCTCGGACAGGGAAAGGCAGTACTTC.